These T cell receptor beta chains were read from a single sample in a study of OX40 agonist ivuxolimab in advanced cancers. Sequencing was performed with immunoSEQ multiplex PCR; in TCRdb, only in-frame clones are kept and a portion is missing. The data hold tens of thousands of clones, with 90% to 95% observed a single time. The source material was CD4+ or CD8+ T cells sorted from blood, sampled in a trial of the OX40 agonist ivuxolimab. These receptors were obtained from an adult with an advanced solid tumor such as melanoma, head and neck, liver or kidney cancer. Both conserved end residues are part of each CDR3. D genes are given only for firm matches. Size tells how often a clone was seen (once, few, many) or the class of an expanded clone, and some rows leave it out.

D | length | J | V | size | DNA | CDR3
TRBD1 | 15 | TRBJ1-2 | TRBV19 | once | TGTGCCAGTAGTGTCGGACAGGGTGCTAACTATGGCTACACCTTC | CASSVGQGANYGYTF
NA | 13 | TRBJ2-7 | TRBV19 | NA | TGTGCCAGTAGTATCGGCCCAGCCTACGAGCAGTACTTC | CASSIGPAYEQYF
NA | 14 | TRBJ1-1 | TRBV28 | NA | TGTGCCAGCAGTAGGACAGATTTGAACACTGAAGCTTTCTTT | CASSRTDLNTEAFF
TRBD1 | 16 | TRBJ1-2 | TRBV7-9 | NA | TGTGCCAGCAGCCCGGACAGGGGAGAAGTAGGCTATGGCTACACCTTC | CASSPDRGEVGYGYTF
NA | 12 | TRBJ1-2 | TRBV5-1 | NA | TGCGCCAGCAGCTTAGAGGGCTATGGCTACACCTTC | CASSLEGYGYTF
TRBD2 | 17 | TRBJ2-1 | TRBV11-1 | NA | TGTGCCAGCAGCCCGAGACTAGCGGGGGGGCTCAACAATGAGCAGTTCTTC | CASSPRLAGGLNNEQFF
TRBD1 | 14 | TRBJ2-5 | TRBV9 | NA | TGTGCCAGCAGCGTAGCTTACAGGGGCGGGACCCAGTACTTC | CASSVAYRGGTQYF
NA | 14 | TRBJ2-5 | TRBV11-2 | NA | TGTGCCAGCAGCTTAGGGCTCCCTCTGGAGACCCAGTACTTC | CASSLGLPLETQYF
NA | 14 | TRBJ2-7 | TRBV7-9 | NA | TGTGCCAGCAGCGGGCAGGGGGGCTTCGACGAGCAGTACTTC | CASSGQGGFDEQYF
TRBD1 | 16 | TRBJ1-4 | TRBV7-2 | NA | TGTGCCAGCAGCCCTGGGACAGTTGGGTCTAATGAAAAACTGTTTTTT | CASSPGTVGSNEKLFF